A selection of T cell receptor beta chains follows, all from one sample in a study of T cell repertoires in cytomegalovirus infection. Each CDR3 protein is one row after TCRdb ran MiXCR on the reads. The table includes a few hundred thousand distinct CDR3 sequences, 8% to 10% detected once. Material: PBMCs. These receptors were obtained from a human donor in good health (CMV status not recorded). Some clones in this sample may be carry-over from other donors' samples. Both conserved end residues are part of each CDR3. The order of the fields is J gene, D gene, clone size, V gene, CDR3 DNA, CDR3 protein. A D gene is named only where the DNA matches it firmly. A clone size is listed for some rows: how often the clone was seen (once, few, many), or a class if it is expanded.

TRBJ2-5 NA few TRBV18 TGTGCCAGCTCACCAAACAGCTTAGAGACCCAGTACTTC CASSPNSLETQYF
TRBJ1-5 NA NA TRBV4-1 TGCGCCAGCAGCCAGCCCCAGGGAGGACAGCCCCAGCATTTT CASSQPQGGQPQHF
TRBJ2-1 TRBD2 NA TRBV20-1 TGCAGCGGATCGCCGGGACTAGCGGGTGCAAGCTCCTACAATGAGCAGTTCTTC CSGSPGLAGASSYNEQFF
TRBJ2-1 TRBD2 NA TRBV7-3 TGTGCCAGCAGCTTAACCGGACTAGCGGTTCTCTCCTACAATGAGCAGTTCTTC CASSLTGLAVLSYNEQFF
TRBJ2-2 TRBD1 many TRBV28 TGTGCCAGCACCGACAGGGTGCGTTCCGGGGAGCTGTTTTTT CASTDRVRSGELFF
TRBJ2-2 TRBD2 NA TRBV20-1 TGCAGTGCTAGTAAGCTAGCGGTCCCCGGGGAGCTGTTTTTT CSASKLAVPGELFF
TRBJ2-4 NA many TRBV7-2 TGTGCCAGCAGCACCCTGGTCGGCCTAGCCAAAAACATTCAGTACTTC CASSTLVGLAKNIQYF
TRBJ2-2 NA many TRBV7-2 TGTGCCAGCAGCTCACAGGGTCGGGAGCTGTTTTTT CASSSQGRELFF
TRBJ2-5 NA few TRBV11-2 TGTGCCAGCAGCTTGAAGGGGAGATACCAAGAGACCCAGTACTTC CASSLKGRYQETQYF
TRBJ2-2 TRBD2 NA TRBV12-3/TRBV12-4 TGTGCCACTTCTATCGGGCTAGCGGGATTCACCGGGGAGCTGTTTTTT CATSIGLAGFTGELFF
TRBJ2-7 NA few TRBV20-1 TGCAGTGCTAGGAGCCGTGGCGGGGCGCAGTACTTC CSARSRGGAQYF
TRBJ2-1 NA many TRBV12-3/TRBV12-4 TGTGCCAGCAGTAACCCTAGCCACAGCTCCTACAATGAGCAGTTCTTC CASSNPSHSSYNEQFF
TRBJ2-3 TRBD2 NA TRBV5-1 TGCGCCAGCAGCTTTGACCCCTTTAGCGGGGGGCCCACAGATACGCAGTATTTT CASSFDPFSGGPTDTQYF
TRBJ1-3 TRBD1 many TRBV6-4 TGTGCCAGCCCCCCCGCGGACAGGGGGTCTGGAAACACCATATATTTT CASPPADRGSGNTIYF
TRBJ1-1 NA few TRBV4-1 TGCGCCAGCAGTAATTATTTTGGGAGGGAATTTGAAGCTTTCTTT CASSNYFGREFEAFF
TRBJ1-1 TRBD1 few TRBV20-1 TGCAGTGCTAGAGTCCCAAGCGGGGGCCCAGGGGGCACTGAAGCTTTCTTT CSARVPSGGPGGTEAFF
TRBJ1-5 NA NA TRBV10-3 TGTGCCATCAGTGAGGGCTCGTCCGGCAATCAGCCCCAGCATTTT CAISEGSSGNQPQHF
TRBJ2-3 NA many TRBV24-1 TGTGCCACCAATGACGAACTAGTGGCGGACGCAGATACGCAGTATTTT CATNDELVADADTQYF
TRBJ1-5 NA few TRBV7-3 TGTGCCAGCGCTATGGAGGGCGGGAGCAATCAGCCCCAGCATTTT CASAMEGGSNQPQHF
TRBJ2-2 NA many TRBV4-2 TGTGCCAGCAGCCCTCAGGACAGGAACACCGGGGAGCTGTTTTTT CASSPQDRNTGELFF
TRBJ1-6 NA many TRBV7-8 TGTGCCAGCAGCTTGGATCTGGGGAATAATTCACCCCTCCACTTT CASSLDLGNNSPLHF
TRBJ2-1 NA many TRBV7-6 TGTGCCAGCAGCCTGGGCCGACTGCCGCCCTACAATGAGCAGTTCTTC CASSLGRLPPYNEQFF
TRBJ2-3 TRBD2 few TRBV4-3 TGCGCCAGCAGCCAAGAATCGGGCGGGGGGCCGGTTACGCAGTATTTT CASSQESGGGPVTQYF
TRBJ2-7 NA few TRBV6-2/TRBV6-3 TGTGCCAGCAGTTACGGGGAGCCCCCCTCCTACGAGCAGTACTTC CASSYGEPPSYEQYF
TRBJ2-5 NA few TRBV28 TGTGCCAGCCGTGGCAACACACAAGAGACCCAGTACTTC CASRGNTQETQYF
TRBJ1-6 NA NA TRBV12-3/TRBV12-4 TGTGCCAGCAGTTTCGGACGGAAAAATTCACCCCTCCACTTT CASSFGRKNSPLHF
TRBJ2-5 TRBD2 many TRBV7-6 TGTGCCAGCAGCCCCAGGACAGTGGGAACACACCCGGGACTAGCGGGAGGGTCTGAGACCCAGTACTTC CASSPRTVGTHPGLAGGSETQYF
TRBJ2-1 TRBD2 NA TRBV19 TGTGCCAGTAGTACACGGACTAGCGGGGTGGAGCAGTTCTTC CASSTRTSGVEQFF
TRBJ1-4 NA NA TRBV7-2 TGTGCCAGCAGCCCCGGTGGTTCCTACCGAAATGAAAAACTGTTTTTT CASSPGGSYRNEKLFF
TRBJ1-2 NA many TRBV30 TGTGCTAGAAGTAAAGGGACCGAGAACTATGGCTACACCTTC CARSKGTENYGYTF
TRBJ2-5 TRBD2 NA TRBV7-3 TGTGCCAGCAGCTCCGGACTAGCGGGTTCCGGGACCCAGTACTTC CASSSGLAGSGTQYF
TRBJ1-6 NA many TRBV6-5 TGTGCCAGCAGTTATAGTGATAATTCACCCCTCCACTTT CASSYSDNSPLHF
TRBJ2-1 TRBD2 many TRBV7-2 TGTGCCAGCAGCTTCCTCGGACTAGCGGGGACCTACAATGAGCAGTTCTTC CASSFLGLAGTYNEQFF
TRBJ1-2 TRBD1 once TRBV7-2 TGTGCCAGCAGCTTATCTGGGACAGGGGTTAACTATGGCTACACCTTC CASSLSGTGVNYGYTF
TRBJ2-1 NA few TRBV5-4 TGTGCCAGCAGCGACCCCTTCGGCGGCTACAATGAGCAGTTCTTC CASSDPFGGYNEQFF
TRBJ1-3 TRBD1 few TRBV5-1 TGCGCCAGCAGTCGCGAGGGACAGCTGGTAAACTCTGGAAACACCATATATTTT CASSREGQLVNSGNTIYF
TRBJ2-5 NA few TRBV19 TGTGCCAGTAGTATGTCACAGCACCAAGAGACCCAGTACTTC CASSMSQHQETQYF
TRBJ1-1 TRBD1 NA TRBV19 TGTGCCAGTACCCCCCAGGGGGCAACTGAAGCTTTCTTT CASTPQGATEAFF
TRBJ2-3 NA few TRBV10-1 TGCGCCAGCAGTGAAGGAGGGCCGGGTGATGATACGCAGTATTTT CASSEGGPGDDTQYF
TRBJ1-2 NA NA TRBV29-1 TGCAGCGTTGAGCGGGGGCAATACTATGGCTACACCTTC CSVERGQYYGYTF
TRBJ2-2 NA NA TRBV5-4 TGTGCCAGCAGCCCGGGAAGCCGAATGAACACCGGGGAGCTGTTTTTT CASSPGSRMNTGELFF
TRBJ2-1 NA NA TRBV27 TGTGCCAGCAAAACCCTTATTCTCGGAACTTTCAATGAGCAGTTCTTC CASKTLILGTFNEQFF
TRBJ1-1 NA once TRBV6-2/TRBV6-3 TGTGCCAGCAGTTACAATAGGCGGGGGGGTTCGGGGACTGAAGCTTTCTTT CASSYNRRGGSGTEAFF
TRBJ1-5 NA many TRBV12-3/TRBV12-4 TGTGCCAGCAGGGAAGGGCCCCAGCCCCAGCATTTT CASREGPQPQHF
TRBJ1-5 NA NA TRBV18 TGTGCCAGCTCAAAAACAGGGAGTAGTATCTCTAATCAGCCCCAGCATTTT CASSKTGSSISNQPQHF
TRBJ1-5 TRBD1 many TRBV6-1 TGTGCCAGCAGTGTCGGACAGGGCCAGCCCCAGCATTTT CASSVGQGQPQHF